This passage covers 21 T cell receptor beta chains from one sample sequenced in a study of technical replicates of blood from several donors. Some clones are missing from TCRdb's copy, which holds only in-frame ones; the method was immunoSEQ multiplex PCR. Of some 68,000 clones in the sample, around 95% were seen once. Specimen: T cells isolated from PBMCs. The receptor set was obtained from a human donor in good health.

A single count supports this clone. The chain has TRBV28 and TRBJ1-1, with 11 nucleotides matching TRBD1. Germline CDR1 MDHEN, CDR2 SYDVKM. The junction had 19 bases not matched to a gene; V was cut back by 8 bases and J by 2 bases. The CDR3 has 19 residues. CDR3 region: CASRSVWDRGFIGNTEAFF. The CDR3 DNA reads as TGTGCCAGCCGGTCGGTATGGGACAGGGGGTTTATAGGAAACACTGAAGCTTTCTTT.

The gene calls are TRBV19 and TRBJ1-3, with D possibly matching TRBD1 (5 bases). The V gene lost 5 bases and the J gene lost 8 bases, with 16 bases spanning the gap. The CDR3 length is 14 residues. Looked up from germline, CDR1 is LNHDA and CDR2 is SQIVND (reference sequence). CDR3 sequence reads: CASSAPGGAYTIYF. CDR3 in DNA: TGTGCCAGTAGTGCCCCGGGAGGGGCATACACCATATATTTT.

The chain has TRBV4-1 and TRBJ1-5; D is undetermined. V lost 2 bases to trimming and J lost 4 bases, with 12 bases between them. Germline V gene sequence: CDR1 MGHRA, CDR2 YSYEKL. This CDR3 comprises 15 residues. The CDR3 bases are TGCGCCAGCAGCCAACTCTGGCGGGAGAATCAGCCCCAGCATTTT. This gives the protein CASSQLWRENQPQHF.

The genes are TRBV6-1 and TRBJ1-2; maybe TRBD1 (6 bases). V was trimmed by 3 bases and J by 0 bases, leaving 11 bases between them. Germline-derived CDR1 and CDR2 are MNHNS and SASEGT. CDR3 length: 15 residues. CDR3 coding DNA: TGTGCCAGCAGTGACGGGGACAAGGCTAACTATGGCTACACCTTC. It translates to CASSDGDKANYGYTF.

V is TRBV5-1 and J is TRBJ1-2; 10 bases agree with TRBD1. V lost 1 base to trimming and J lost 6 bases; unmatched junction nucleotides: 3. The germline V gene has CDR1 SGHRS and CDR2 YFSETQ. The CDR3 totals 14 residues. The CDR3 protein is CASSLSGTGDGYTF. The CDR3 DNA reads as TGCGCCAGCAGCTTGAGTGGGACAGGGGATGGCTACACCTTC.

The chain recombines TRBV6-5 with TRBJ1-2; 7 positions match TRBD1. Germline V gene lookup returns CDR1 MNHEY and CDR2 SVGAGI. This CDR3 is 14 amino acids long. After removal of 7 bases from V and 0 bases from J, the junction contained 5 bases not matched to a gene. DNA for the CDR3: TGTGCCAGCACCCCACAGGGGCCTAACTATGGCTACACCTTC. Its translation is CASTPQGPNYGYTF.

The DNA of the CDR3 is TGTGCCAGCAGTTTTGAGGGGACACTCACAGATACGCAGTATTTT. It yields the protein CASSFEGTLTDTQYF. The chain has TRBV28 and TRBJ2-3, with D perhaps TRBD1 (6 bases). The ends were cut back, 3 bases at V and 2 bases at J, with 12 bases in the middle. The CDR3 totals 15 residues. Germline CDR1 and CDR2: MDHEN and SYDVKM. Together with reference TRBV28 and TRBJ2-3, the CDR3 gives the full variable domain: DVKVTQSSRYLVKRTGEKVFLECVQDMDHENMFWYRQDPGLGLRLIYFSYDVKMKEKGDIPEGYSVSREKKERFSLILESASTNQTSMYLCASSFEGTLTDTQYFGPGTRLTVL.

The V call is TRBV7-2, the J call TRBJ2-2, with TRBD1 matching 10 bases. Looked up from germline, CDR1 is SGHTA and CDR2 is FQGNSA. The CDR3 loop spans 16 amino acids. Trimming took 5 bases from V and 6 from J; bases not matched to a gene: 9. This CDR3 is CASSRGAGQGPGELFF. CDR3 in DNA: TGTGCCAGCAGCCGCGGGGCGGGACAGGGGCCCGGGGAGCTGTTTTTT. Based on the CDR3 plus reference TRBV7-2 and TRBJ2-2, the full variable domain is GAGVSQSPSNKVTEKGKDVELRCDPISGHTALYWYRQSLGQGLEFLIYFQGNSAPDKSGLPSDRFSAERTGGSVSTLTIQRTQQEDSAVYLCASSRGAGQGPGELFFGEGSRLTVL.

This chain connects TRBV29-1 to TRBJ2-7; D not certain. CDR1 and CDR2 (germline): SQVTM, ANQGSEA. The CDR3 is 11 amino acids. V shed 3 bases and J shed 6 bases, with 9 bases lying between them. The CDR3 DNA reads TGCAGCGTTGACGACTCGCTCGAGCAGTACTTC. Its protein product is CSVDDSLEQYF.

This chain links TRBV10-2 with TRBJ1-1, with TRBD1 matching 7 bases. The V gene end was trimmed by 7 bases and the J gene end by 6 bases; junction bases not matched to a gene: 11. The CDR3 has 14 amino acids. CDR1 and CDR2 from the germline V gene are WSHSY and SAAADI. The CDR3 region is CASKLTGNSPEAFF. The CDR3 bases are TGCGCCAGCAAATTGACAGGGAATAGTCCTGAAGCTTTCTTT.

On this clone itself: The same CDR3 can be traced to other DNA sequences in this sample. The chain carries TRBV5-1 and TRBJ2-7; D possibly corresponds to TRBD1 (6 bases). Deletions cut 2 bases from V and 1 base from J, with 7 bases between. Per the germline V gene, CDR1 is SGHRS and CDR2 is YFSETQ. The CDR3 runs to 13 residues. As DNA, the CDR3 is TGCGCCAGCAGCTTTCAGGGGTCCTACGAGCAGTACTTC. This sequence encodes CASSFQGSYEQYF.

In its sample, this clone was seen once. The genes are TRBV7-3 and TRBJ2-3; 7 bases align to TRBD2. This CDR3 is 14 amino acids long. Germline V gives CDR1 SGHTA, CDR2 FQGTGA. V trimming: 2 bases; J trimming: 1 base; junction bases outside the gene matches: 0. CDR3 nucleotides: TGTGCCAGCAGCTTAGCGGGGGGCACAGATACGCAGTATTTT. Translating gives CASSLAGGTDTQYF.

In regard to this clone: At one boundary the junction diverges from the germline segment, which might be a read error. The CDR3 coding sequence is TGTGCCAGTAGTATAGTAGCGGGACTAGCGGGACGCCGCACAAATACGCAGTATTTT. Amino acids: CASSIVAGLAGRRTNTQYF. The rearrangement joins TRBV19 to TRBJ2-3; TRBD2 agrees at 13 bases. This CDR3 spans 19 amino acids. Germline CDR1 is LNHDA and CDR2 is SQIVND (reference sequence). The variable domain in full, with the rest retrieved from reference TRBV19 and TRBJ2-3, is DGGITQSPKYLFRKEGQNVTLSCEQNLNHDAMYWYRQDPGQGLRLIYYSQIVNDFQKGDIAEGYSVSREKKESFPLTVTSAQKNPTAFYLCASSIVAGLAGRRTNTQYFGPGTRLTVL.

The chain combines TRBV5-6 with TRBJ2-5, with 8 bases matching TRBD2. The CDR3 is made up of 15 amino acids. V was pared by 6 bases and J by 3 bases, with 10 bases of the junction left unmatched. Germline V lookup: CDR1 SGHDT, CDR2 YYEEEE. The DNA of the CDR3 is TGTGCCAGCACCCTCCCGTCGGGAGGGAAAGAGACCCAGTACTTC. Protein sequence: CASTLPSGGKETQYF.

This chain connects TRBV4-1 to TRBJ1-1; 8 bases agree with TRBD1. V was clipped by 1 base and J by 3 bases; unmatched bases: 4. The CDR3 contains 15 residues. The germline gives CDR1 MGHRA, CDR2 YSYEKL. The CDR3 DNA reads as TGCGCCAGCAGCCAAGTCCAGGGGGCGGACACTGAAGCTTTCTTT. Translation gives CASSQVQGADTEAFF.

The V call is TRBV5-1, the J call TRBJ2-1; 8 bases line up with TRBD1. The CDR3 sequence is 15 residues long. The V and J ends lost 0 bases and 7 bases, in that order; junction bases with no gene match: 6. The germline V gene has CDR1 SGHRS and CDR2 YFSETQ. The CDR3: CASSLASRTGNEQFF. The DNA for the CDR3 is TGCGCCAGCAGCTTGGCCAGCAGGACAGGGAATGAGCAGTTCTTC.

The genes are TRBV12-5 and TRBJ2-3; TRBD1 matches at 8 bases. Losses at the gene ends were 5 bases for V and 3 bases for J; bases not matched to a gene: 7. Per the germline V gene, CDR1 is LGHNT and CDR2 is FRNRAP. The CDR3 sequence is 15 residues long. CDR3 region: CASGNGQGVTDTQYF. The CDR3 region has the DNA TGTGCTAGTGGTAACGGACAGGGTGTGACAGATACGCAGTATTTT.

The V and J genes are TRBV23-1 and TRBJ1-2; 8 bases match TRBD1. TRBV23-1 is identified as an open reading frame with a role that is uncertain. This CDR3 is 20 amino acids long. Trimming at V came to 3 bases and at J to 6 bases, leaving 24 bases not matched to a gene. The CDR3 DNA follows: TGCGCCAGCAGTCACCCCCTTCGCCCATGGACAGGGTTGGCGGTCGATGGCTACACCTTC. Its translation is CASSHPLRPWTGLAVDGYTF.

The J gene is TRBJ1-1, the V gene TRBV7-8, with 9 bases matching TRBD1. V shed 5 bases and J 0 bases; nucleotides not matched to a gene: 10. This CDR3 is built from 17 residues. CDR1 is SGHVS, CDR2 FQNEAQ, per germline. CDR3 coding DNA: TGTGCCAGCAGCCGGGACAGGGTGATTTCGATGAACACTGAAGCTTTCTTT. Amino acid sequence: CASSRDRVISMNTEAFF.

V and J are TRBV7-9 and TRBJ2-7; no firm D call. Trimming stripped 1 base from V and 3 bases from J, with 10 bases between. CDR1 and CDR2 (germline): SEHNR, FQNEAQ (reference sequence). The CDR3 is made up of 14 amino acids. CDR3 sequence (DNA): TGTGCCAGCAGCTTAGGGAGTTCCCTCTACGAGCAGTACTTC. Protein product: CASSLGSSLYEQYF.

The genes are TRBV28 and TRBJ1-5, with a weak D call TRBD1 (5 bases). Looked up from germline, CDR1 is MDHEN and CDR2 is SYDVKM. CDR3 size: 12 residues. Trimming removed 7 bases at V and 2 bases at J, with 6 bases between. CDR3 bases: TGTGCCAGCAACAGGCGCAATCAGCCCCAGCATTTT. Its protein is CASNRRNQPQHF.